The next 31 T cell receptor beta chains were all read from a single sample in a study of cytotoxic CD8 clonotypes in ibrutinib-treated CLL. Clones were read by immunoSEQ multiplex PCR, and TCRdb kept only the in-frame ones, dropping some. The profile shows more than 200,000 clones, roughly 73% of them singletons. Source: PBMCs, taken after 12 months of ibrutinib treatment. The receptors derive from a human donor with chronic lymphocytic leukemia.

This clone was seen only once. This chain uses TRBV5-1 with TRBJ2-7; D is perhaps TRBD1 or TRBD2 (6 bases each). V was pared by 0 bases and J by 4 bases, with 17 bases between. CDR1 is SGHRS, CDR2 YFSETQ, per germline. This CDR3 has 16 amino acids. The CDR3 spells CASSLVGGRKGYEQYF. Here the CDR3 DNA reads TGCGCCAGCAGCTTGGTTGGGGGGCGTAAGGGTTACGAGCAGTACTTC.

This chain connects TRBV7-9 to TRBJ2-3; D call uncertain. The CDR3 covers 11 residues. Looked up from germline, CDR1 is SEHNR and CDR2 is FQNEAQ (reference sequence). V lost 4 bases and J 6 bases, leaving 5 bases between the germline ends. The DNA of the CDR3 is TGTGCCAGCAGCTCCCTGGATACGCAGTATTTT. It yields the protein CASSSLDTQYF.

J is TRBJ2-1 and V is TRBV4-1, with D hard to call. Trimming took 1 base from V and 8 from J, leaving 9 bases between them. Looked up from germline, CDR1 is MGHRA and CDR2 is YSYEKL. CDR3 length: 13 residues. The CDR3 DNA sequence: TGCGCCAGCAGCCAAGGTCCGGTGGATGAGCAGTTCTTC. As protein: CASSQGPVDEQFF.

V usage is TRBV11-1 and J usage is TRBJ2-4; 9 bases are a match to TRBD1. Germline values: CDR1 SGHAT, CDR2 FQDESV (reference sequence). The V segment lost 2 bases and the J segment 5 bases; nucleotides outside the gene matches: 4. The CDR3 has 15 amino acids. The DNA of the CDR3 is TGTGCCAGCAGCTTAACCCGGGACAGGGAAAACATTCAGTACTTC. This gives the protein CASSLTRDRENIQYF. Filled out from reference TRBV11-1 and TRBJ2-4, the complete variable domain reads EAEVAQSPRYKITEKSQAVAFWCDPISGHATLYWYRQILGQGPELLVQFQDESVVDDSQLPKDRFSAERLKGVDSTLKIQPAELGDSAMYLCASSLTRDRENIQYFGAGTRLSVL.

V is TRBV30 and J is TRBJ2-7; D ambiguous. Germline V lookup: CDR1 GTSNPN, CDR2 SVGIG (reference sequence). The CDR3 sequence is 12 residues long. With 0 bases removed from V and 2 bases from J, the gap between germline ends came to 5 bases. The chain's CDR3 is CAWSVTAYEQYF. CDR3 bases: TGTGCCTGGAGTGTGACGGCCTACGAGCAGTACTTC.

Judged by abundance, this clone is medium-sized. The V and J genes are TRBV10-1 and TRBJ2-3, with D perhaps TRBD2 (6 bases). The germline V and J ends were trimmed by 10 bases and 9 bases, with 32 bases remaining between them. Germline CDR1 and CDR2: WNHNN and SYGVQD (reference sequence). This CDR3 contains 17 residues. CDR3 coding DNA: TGCGCCACCCCCCCGAGGAGGGGCAGGGAGGCTGCTGACACGCAGTATTTT. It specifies CATPPRRGREAADTQYF.

The CDR3 is CASSLVGGSTDTQYF. The CDR3 region has the DNA TGTGCCAGCAGCTTAGTGGGCGGTAGCACAGATACGCAGTATTTT. The V and J genes are TRBV7-9 and TRBJ2-3, with D uncertain. In germline, CDR1 is SEHNR, CDR2 FQNEAQ (reference sequence). The ends were cut back, 1 base at V and 0 bases at J, with 8 bases in the middle. The CDR3 sequence is 15 residues long.

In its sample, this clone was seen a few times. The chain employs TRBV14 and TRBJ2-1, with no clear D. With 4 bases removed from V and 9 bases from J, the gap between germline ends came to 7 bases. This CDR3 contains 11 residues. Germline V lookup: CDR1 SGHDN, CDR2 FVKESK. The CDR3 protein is CASSRAVEQFF. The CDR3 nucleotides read TGTGCCAGCAGCCGAGCTGTTGAGCAGTTCTTC.

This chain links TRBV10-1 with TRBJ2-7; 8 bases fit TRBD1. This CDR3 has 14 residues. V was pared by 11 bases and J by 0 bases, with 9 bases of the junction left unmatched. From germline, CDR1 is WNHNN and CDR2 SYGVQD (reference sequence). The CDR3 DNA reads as TGCGCCTACCTGGACAGGGCCTTCTCCTACGAGCAGTACTTC. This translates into CAYLDRAFSYEQYF.

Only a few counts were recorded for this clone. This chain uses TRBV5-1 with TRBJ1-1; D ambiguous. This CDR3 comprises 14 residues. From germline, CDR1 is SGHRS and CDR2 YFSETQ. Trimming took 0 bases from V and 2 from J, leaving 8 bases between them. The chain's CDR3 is CASSLGWGNTEAFF. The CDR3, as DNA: TGCGCCAGCAGCTTGGGATGGGGAAACACTGAAGCTTTCTTT.

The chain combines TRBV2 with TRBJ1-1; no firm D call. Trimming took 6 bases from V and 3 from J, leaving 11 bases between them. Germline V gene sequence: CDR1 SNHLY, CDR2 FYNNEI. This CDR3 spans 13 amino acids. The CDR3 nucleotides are TGTGCCAGCAGCACATGGGTGGACACTGAAGCTTTCTTT. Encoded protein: CASSTWVDTEAFF.

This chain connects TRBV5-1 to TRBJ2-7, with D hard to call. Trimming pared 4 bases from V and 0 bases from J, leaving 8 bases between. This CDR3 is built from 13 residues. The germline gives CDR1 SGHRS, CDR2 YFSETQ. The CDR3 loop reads CASSTENSYEQYF. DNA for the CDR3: TGCGCCAGCAGCACAGAAAACTCCTACGAGCAGTACTTC.

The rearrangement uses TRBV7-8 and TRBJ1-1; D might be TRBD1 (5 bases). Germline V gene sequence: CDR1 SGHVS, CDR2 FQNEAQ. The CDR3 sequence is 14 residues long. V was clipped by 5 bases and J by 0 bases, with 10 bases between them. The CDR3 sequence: CASSPKGVNTEAFF. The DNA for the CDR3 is TGTGCCAGCAGCCCAAAAGGGGTGAACACTGAAGCTTTCTTT. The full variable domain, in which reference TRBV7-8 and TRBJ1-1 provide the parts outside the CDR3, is GAGVSQSPRYKVAKRGQDVALRCDPISGHVSLFWYQQALGQGPEFLTYFQNEAQLDKSGLPSDRFFAERPEGSVSTLKIQRTQQEDSAVYLCASSPKGVNTEAFFGQGTRLTVV.

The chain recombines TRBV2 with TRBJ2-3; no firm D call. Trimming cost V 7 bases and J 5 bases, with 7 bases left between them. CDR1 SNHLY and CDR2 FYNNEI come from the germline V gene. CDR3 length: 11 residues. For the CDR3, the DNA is TGTGCCAGCACGATTGGAGATACGCAGTATTTT. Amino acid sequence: CASTIGDTQYF.

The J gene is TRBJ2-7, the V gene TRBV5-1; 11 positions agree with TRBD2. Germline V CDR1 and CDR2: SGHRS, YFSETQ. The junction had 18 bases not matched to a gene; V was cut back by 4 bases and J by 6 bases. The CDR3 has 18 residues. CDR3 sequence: CASSDPGLAAPLLAEQYF. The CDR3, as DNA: TGCGCCAGCAGCGACCCGGGACTAGCGGCCCCTCTCCTCGCCGAGCAGTACTTC.

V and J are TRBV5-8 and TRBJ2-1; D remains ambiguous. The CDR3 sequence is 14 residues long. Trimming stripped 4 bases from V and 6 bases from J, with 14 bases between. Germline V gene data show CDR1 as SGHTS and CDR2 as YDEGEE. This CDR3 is CASSRRAGRNEQFF. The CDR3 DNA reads TGTGCCAGCAGCCGAAGGGCTGGCCGCAATGAGCAGTTCTTC.

The CDR3 protein is CASSDTTAPQDEQYF. CDR3 nucleotides: TGTGCCAGCAGCGACACGACCGCCCCGCAGGACGAGCAGTACTTC. The chain carries TRBV2 and TRBJ2-7; D not certain. CDR1 and CDR2 from the germline V gene are SNHLY and FYNNEI. With 6 bases removed from V and 5 bases from J, the gap between germline ends came to 20 bases. The CDR3 has 15 amino acids.

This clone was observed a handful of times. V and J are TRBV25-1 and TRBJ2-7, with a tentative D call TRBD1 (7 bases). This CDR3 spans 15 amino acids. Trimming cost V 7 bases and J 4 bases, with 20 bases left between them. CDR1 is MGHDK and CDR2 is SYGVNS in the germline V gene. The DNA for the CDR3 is TGTGCCAGCATGGGGGGTACAGGGGCCGCTTACGAGCAGTACTTC. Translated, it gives CASMGGTGAAYEQYF.

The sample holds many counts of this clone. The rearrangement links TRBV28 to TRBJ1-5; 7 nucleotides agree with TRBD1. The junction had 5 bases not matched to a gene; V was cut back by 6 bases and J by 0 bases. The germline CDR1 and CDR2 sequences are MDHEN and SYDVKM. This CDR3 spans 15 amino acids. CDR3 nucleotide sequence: TGTGCCAGCAGCATGACAGGGCATAGCAATCAGCCCCAGCATTTT. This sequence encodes CASSMTGHSNQPQHF. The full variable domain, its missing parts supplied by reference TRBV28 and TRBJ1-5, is DVKVTQSSRYLVKRTGEKVFLECVQDMDHENMFWYRQDPGLGLRLIYFSYDVKMKEKGDIPEGYSVSREKKERFSLILESASTNQTSMYLCASSMTGHSNQPQHFGDGTRLSIL.

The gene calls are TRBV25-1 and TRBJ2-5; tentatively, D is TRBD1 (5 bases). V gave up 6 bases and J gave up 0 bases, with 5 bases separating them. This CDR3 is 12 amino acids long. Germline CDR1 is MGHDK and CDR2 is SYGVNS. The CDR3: CASRGHQETQYF. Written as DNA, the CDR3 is TGTGCCAGCAGGGGGCACCAAGAGACCCAGTACTTC. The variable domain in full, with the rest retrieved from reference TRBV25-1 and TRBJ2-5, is EADIYQTPRYLVIGTGKKITLECSQTMGHDKMYWYQQDPGMELHLIHYSYGVNSTEKGDLSSESTVSRIRTEHFPLTLESARPSHTSQYLCASRGHQETQYFGPGTRLLVL.

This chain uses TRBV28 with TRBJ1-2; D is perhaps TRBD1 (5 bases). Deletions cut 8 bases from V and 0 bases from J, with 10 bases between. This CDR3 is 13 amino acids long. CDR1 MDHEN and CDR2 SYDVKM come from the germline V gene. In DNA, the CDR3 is TGTGCCAGCCGGGGGACTTCTAACTATGGCTACACCTTC. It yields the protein CASRGTSNYGYTF.

CDR3 bases: TGTGCCAGCAGTTTTCGGGGGGATGGGACTGAAGCTTTCTTT. Translated: CASSFRGDGTEAFF. This sequence joins TRBV27 and TRBJ1-1; TRBD1 is a possible D gene (5 bases). The CDR3 has 14 amino acids. Trimming took 3 bases from V and 5 from J, leaving 13 bases between them. CDR1 is MNHEY, CDR2 SMNVEV, per germline (reference sequence).

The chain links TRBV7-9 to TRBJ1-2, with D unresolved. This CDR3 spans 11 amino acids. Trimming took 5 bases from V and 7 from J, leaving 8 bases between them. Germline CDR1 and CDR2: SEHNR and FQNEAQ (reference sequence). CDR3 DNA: TGTGCCAGCAGCCTGGACCTTGGCTACACCTTC. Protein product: CASSLDLGYTF.

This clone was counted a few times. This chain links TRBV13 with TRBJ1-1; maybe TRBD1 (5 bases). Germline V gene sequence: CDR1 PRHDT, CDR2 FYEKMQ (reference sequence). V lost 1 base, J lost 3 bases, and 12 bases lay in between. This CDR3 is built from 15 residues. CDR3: CASSLEGQGDTEAFF. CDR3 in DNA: TGTGCCAGCAGCTTAGAGGGTCAGGGCGACACTGAAGCTTTCTTT.

The CDR3 here is CASSLEEGEQYF. CDR3 nucleotide sequence: TGTGCCAGCAGCCTAGAGGAAGGCGAGCAGTACTTC. This chain connects TRBV7-9 to TRBJ2-7, with D unresolved. This CDR3 is built from 12 residues. Germline lookup yields CDR1 SEHNR and CDR2 FQNEAQ (reference sequence). Trimming removed 5 bases at V and 6 bases at J, with 11 bases between.

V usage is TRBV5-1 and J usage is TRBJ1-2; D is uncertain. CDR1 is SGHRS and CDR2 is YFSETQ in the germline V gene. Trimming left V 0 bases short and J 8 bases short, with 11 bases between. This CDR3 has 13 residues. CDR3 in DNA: TGCGCCAGCAGCTTGGATTGGGCGGGAGGCTACACCTTC. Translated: CASSLDWAGGYTF.

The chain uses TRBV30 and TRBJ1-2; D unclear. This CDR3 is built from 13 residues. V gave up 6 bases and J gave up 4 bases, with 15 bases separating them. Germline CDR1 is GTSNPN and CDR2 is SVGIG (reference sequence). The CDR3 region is CACPLGRSYGYTF. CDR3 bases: TGTGCCTGCCCGTTGGGCCGAAGCTATGGCTACACCTTC.

The CDR3 sequence is CASSPTRAGYTF. As DNA, the CDR3 is TGTGCCAGCAGCCCCACGCGGGCTGGCTACACCTTC. This sequence joins TRBV13 and TRBJ1-2; D remains unclear. The CDR3 sequence is 12 residues long. V lost 5 bases to trimming and J lost 7 bases, with 11 bases between them. Germline V CDR1 and CDR2: PRHDT, FYEKMQ (reference sequence).

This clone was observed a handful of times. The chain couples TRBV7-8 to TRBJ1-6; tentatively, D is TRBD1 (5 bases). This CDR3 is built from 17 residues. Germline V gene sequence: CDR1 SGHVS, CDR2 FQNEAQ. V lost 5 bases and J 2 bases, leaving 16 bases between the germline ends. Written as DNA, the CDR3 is TGTGCCAGCAGCCCCCGGGGGTGGGCTGCCTATAATTCACCCCTCCACTTT. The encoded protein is CASSPRGWAAYNSPLHF.

The CDR3 is CASRQLAGDEQFF. CDR3 sequence (DNA): TGTGCCAGCAGACAACTAGCGGGAGATGAGCAGTTCTTC. The rearrangement links TRBV9 to TRBJ2-1, with TRBD2 identical over 11 bases. CDR3 length: 13 amino acids. The germline gives CDR1 SGDLS, CDR2 YYNGEE. Trimming cost V 5 bases and J 8 bases; bases outside gene matches: 3. The complete variable domain, with remaining parts taken from reference TRBV9 and TRBJ2-1, reads DSGVTQTPKHLITATGQRVTLRCSPRSGDLSVYWYQQSLDQGLQFLIQYYNGEERAKGNILERFSAQQFPDLHSELNLSSLELGDSALYFCASRQLAGDEQFFGPGTRLTVL.

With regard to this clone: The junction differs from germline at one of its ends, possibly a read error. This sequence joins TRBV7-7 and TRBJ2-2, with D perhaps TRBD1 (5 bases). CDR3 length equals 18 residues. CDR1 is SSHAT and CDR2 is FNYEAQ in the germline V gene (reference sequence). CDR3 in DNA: TGTGCTAGCAGCTTAGGCCGAACGTCTCAGGGCCCCACCGGGGAGCTGTTTTTT. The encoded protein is CASSLGRTSQGPTGELFF.